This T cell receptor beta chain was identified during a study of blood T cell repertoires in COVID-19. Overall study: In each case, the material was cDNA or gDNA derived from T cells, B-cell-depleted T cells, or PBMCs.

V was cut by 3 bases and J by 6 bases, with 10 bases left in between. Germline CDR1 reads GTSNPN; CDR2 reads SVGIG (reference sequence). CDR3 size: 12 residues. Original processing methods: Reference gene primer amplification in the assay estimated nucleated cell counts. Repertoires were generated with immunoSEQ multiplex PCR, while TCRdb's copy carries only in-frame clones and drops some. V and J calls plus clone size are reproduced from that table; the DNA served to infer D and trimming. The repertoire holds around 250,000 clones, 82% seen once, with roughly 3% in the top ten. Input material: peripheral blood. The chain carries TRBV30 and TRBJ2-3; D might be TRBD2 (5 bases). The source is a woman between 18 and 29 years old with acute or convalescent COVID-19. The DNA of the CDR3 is TGTGCCTGGAGCATAACTAGTGATACGCAGTATTTT. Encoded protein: CAWSITSDTQYF.